These 16 T cell receptor beta chains were sequenced from one sample in a study of blood T cell repertoires in COVID-19 (TCRdb year 2020). The library was built by means of the immunoSEQ multiplex PCR assay. In TCRdb, the immuneACCESS table is reduced to in-frame sequences with V and J assigned. These tables do not hold every clone; where another copy was compared, an unresolved V gene accounts for under half, and the others remain unexplained. In all, the sample holds about 240,000 clones, and around 83% of those were seen once. The leading ten clones occupy roughly 9.6% of the sample. Source material: peripheral blood. Source of these receptors: a woman older than 75 with acute or convalescent COVID-19.

This clone was seen only a few times. The chain carries TRBV20-1 and TRBJ1-1; 10 bases map to TRBD1. Germline V gene sequence: CDR1 DFQATT, CDR2 SNEGSKA (reference sequence). This CDR3 is 16 amino acids long. Unmatched junction bases numbered 7, after V lost 3 bases and J lost 0 bases. CDR3: CSASLPGQGMNTEAFF. The CDR3 region has the DNA TGCAGTGCTAGTCTGCCGGGACAGGGGATGAACACTGAAGCTTTCTTT.

The chain carries TRBV28 and TRBJ1-2; D unclear. This CDR3 is built from 13 residues. Trimming left V 6 bases short and J 3 bases short, with 11 bases between. CDR1 is MDHEN and CDR2 is SYDVKM in the germline V gene. The CDR3 DNA reads as TGTGCCAGCAGCCTTACTTCTTACTATGGCTACACCTTC. This codes for CASSLTSYYGYTF.

This clone was observed a single time. V is TRBV9 and J is TRBJ2-5, with 15 bases lining up with TRBD2. With 3 bases clipped from V and 5 bases from J, the junction kept 5 bases outside the gene matches. The CDR3 spans 16 residues. CDR1 is SGDLS and CDR2 is YYNGEE in the germline V gene. The CDR3 DNA reads TGTGCCAGCAGCGCCGGGACTAGCGGGGGGCGGGAGACCCAGTACTTC. Amino acids: CASSAGTSGGRETQYF.

V and J are TRBV2 and TRBJ1-1; 9 bases align to TRBD1. V lost 7 bases, J lost 4 bases, and 7 bases stayed unmatched. The CDR3 has 14 amino acids. Germline V gene lookup returns CDR1 SNHLY and CDR2 FYNNEI. The CDR3 here is CASTVQGATTEAFF. In DNA form, the CDR3 reads TGTGCCAGCACCGTACAGGGGGCGACCACTGAAGCTTTCTTT.

The chain uses TRBV3-1 (or the pseudogene TRBV3-2) and TRBJ2-3; perhaps TRBD2 as D (6 bases). The germline gives CDR1 LGHDT, CDR2 YNNKEL (reference sequence). Trimming took 4 bases from V and 0 from J, leaving 20 bases between them. The CDR3 covers 18 residues. The CDR3 DNA is TGTGCCAGCAGCCGGAGGGCTGGCGGGATTCCTAGCACAGATACGCAGTATTTT. This encodes CASSRRAGGIPSTDTQYF.

V and J are TRBV5-1 and TRBJ2-3; 10 positions agree with TRBD2. CDR3 length: 16 amino acids. Germline V CDR1 and CDR2: SGHRS, YFSETQ. With 4 bases clipped from V and 6 bases from J, the junction kept 11 bases outside the gene matches. CDR3 region: CASSPASGGAGDTQYF. CDR3 in DNA: TGCGCCAGCAGCCCGGCGAGCGGGGGGGCCGGGGATACGCAGTATTTT. Variable domain in full (rest from reference TRBV5-1 and TRBJ2-3): KAGVTQTPRYLIKTRGQQVTLSCSPISGHRSVSWYQQTPGQGLQFLFEYFSETQRNKGNFPGRFSGRQFSNSRSEMNVSTLELGDSALYLCASSPASGGAGDTQYFGPGTRLTVL.

A few counts support this clone. At one end, the junction sequence differs from germline, possibly due to a read error. The rearrangement uses TRBV28 and TRBJ1-5; weak D call: TRBD1 (6 bases). The CDR3 extends over 15 amino acids. Germline CDR1 reads MDHEN; CDR2 reads SYDVKM. The CDR3 spells CASSLQAGGKQPQHF. DNA of the CDR3: TGTGCCAGCAGTTTGCAAGCGGGGGGCAAACAGCCCCAGCATTTT.

This rearrangement joins TRBV7-2 to TRBJ1-3, with unresolved D. Trimming took 5 bases from V and 0 from J, leaving 14 bases between them. CDR1 is SGHTA, CDR2 FQGNSA, per germline. The CDR3 runs 16 residues. CDR3 in DNA: TGTGCCAGCAGCCTTAGCCCCCCGAACTCTGGAAACACCATATATTTT. It is translated as CASSLSPPNSGNTIYF.

This chain uses TRBV7-8 with TRBJ2-2, with TRBD2 identical over 7 bases. J lost 13 bases, V lost 3 bases, and 5 bases had no gene match. Germline V gives CDR1 SGHVS, CDR2 FQNEAQ. The CDR3 runs 12 residues. CDR3 sequence reads: CASSFRGEGLFF. The CDR3 coding sequence is TGTGCCAGCAGCTTTCGGGGGGAAGGGCTGTTTTTT.

This chain links TRBV7-2 with TRBJ2-3; TRBD1 might be the D (7 bases). CDR3 length: 17 amino acids. Germline values: CDR1 SGHTA, CDR2 FQGNSA. The germline V and J ends were trimmed by 3 bases and 2 bases, with 18 bases remaining between them. CDR3 sequence: CASSFRSGGISTDTQYF. The CDR3 DNA reads as TGTGCCAGCAGCTTTCGGTCAGGGGGGATTTCCACAGATACGCAGTATTTT.

The V and J genes are TRBV4-1 and TRBJ1-6, with D possibly being TRBD1 (6 bases). V shed 4 bases and J shed 7 bases, with 14 bases lying between them. This CDR3 has 15 amino acids. Germline CDR1 MGHRA, CDR2 YSYEKL. CDR3 loop: CASSPAPGVNSPLHF. The CDR3 DNA is TGCGCCAGCAGCCCAGCCCCAGGGGTGAATTCACCCCTCCACTTT.

J is TRBJ2-5 and V is TRBV2; 10 positions agree with TRBD2. This CDR3 has 16 amino acids. Germline V lookup: CDR1 SNHLY, CDR2 FYNNEI. Losses at the gene ends were 6 bases for V and 1 base for J; bases not matched to a gene: 8. The CDR3 DNA reads TGTGCCAGCAGAAGGGGCCTAGCGGGGGTCCAAGAGACCCAGTACTTC. This gives the protein CASRRGLAGVQETQYF.

This chain uses TRBV24-1 with TRBJ1-1; TRBD1 aligns across 8 bases. There are 15 residues in the CDR3. CDR1 and CDR2 (germline): KGHDR, SFDVKD. J gave up 6 bases and V 3 bases, and 8 bases lay outside the gene matches. The CDR3 sequence is CATSDAGGRGSEAFF. DNA for the CDR3: TGTGCCACCAGTGATGCAGGGGGCCGGGGTTCTGAAGCTTTCTTT.

The chain uses TRBV12-3 or TRBV12-4 and TRBJ2-4; 7 nucleotides match TRBD1. V lost 5 bases and J lost 9; bases outside the gene matches: 4. This CDR3 has 12 residues. In nucleotides, the CDR3 is TGTGCCAGCAGTACGACAGGGTCCATTCAGTACTTC. This codes for CASSTTGSIQYF.

The rearrangement links TRBV6-5 to TRBJ1-1; D not certain. Germline-derived CDR1 and CDR2 are MNHEY and SVGAGI. This CDR3 region has 13 residues. The germline V and J ends were trimmed by 6 bases and 2 bases, with 10 bases remaining between them. Here the CDR3 reads CASSYTLNTEAFF. CDR3 coding DNA: TGTGCCAGCAGCTACACCCTAAACACTGAAGCTTTCTTT.

V and J are TRBV6-5 and TRBJ2-5; 8 bases fit TRBD2. CDR3 length: 14 amino acids. V gave up 7 bases and J gave up 4 bases; unmatched junction bases: 8. The germline V gene has CDR1 MNHEY and CDR2 SVGAGI. CDR3 amino acids: CASIQRGRIETQYF. The DNA for the CDR3 is TGTGCCAGCATCCAGCGGGGGCGGATAGAGACCCAGTACTTC.